The 9 T cell receptor beta chains reported below all come from one sample, sequenced in a study of blood T cell repertoires in COVID-19. TCRdb's table, derived via immunoSEQ multiplex PCR, lists solely in-frame clones and lacks some. The repertoire includes 100,000 to 150,000 clones, around 89% of them detected once, and more than 1.5% sits in the top ten. The sequenced sample was peripheral blood. All receptors come from a human donor in a cohort sampled during active COVID-19.

The V gene is TRBV9, the J gene TRBJ2-3; 9 bases are a match to TRBD2. The germline V gene has CDR1 SGDLS and CDR2 YYNGEE. This CDR3 has 16 residues. The J segment lost 5 bases and the V segment lost 0 bases, leaving 7 bases of the junction unmatched. CDR3: CASSVGGRVSVDTQYF. For the CDR3, the DNA is TGTGCCAGCAGCGTAGGCGGGAGGGTTAGTGTAGATACGCAGTATTTT.

The CDR3 DNA sequence: TGTGCCAGCAGTGAACGGCAAAGGGGGCTAGAAGCTTTCTTT. This gives the protein CASSERQRGLEAFF. V usage is TRBV6-1 and J usage is TRBJ1-1; 7 bases agree with TRBD1. The germline CDR1 and CDR2 sequences are MNHNS and SASEGT. V shed 2 bases, J shed 8 bases, and the junction held 8 bases outside the gene matches. There are 14 residues in the CDR3.

The CDR3 here is CASSEDRSNQPQHF. CDR3 in DNA: TGTGCCAGCAGTGAAGACAGAAGCAATCAGCCCCAGCATTTT. V is TRBV6-1 and J is TRBJ1-5; D is unclear. Germline assignment: CDR1 MNHNS and CDR2 SASEGT. V was clipped by 1 base and J by 1 base, with 5 bases between them. This CDR3 contains 14 residues.

The CDR3 coding sequence is TGTGCCAGCTCACCGACAGGACTAGCGGGAGAGACCCAGTACTTC. This translates into CASSPTGLAGETQYF. The rearrangement uses TRBV18 and TRBJ2-5; 11 bases map to TRBD2. CDR1 is KGHSH, CDR2 LQKENI, per germline. CDR3 size: 15 residues. V lost 3 bases, J lost 4 bases, and 4 bases stayed unmatched.

The CDR3, as DNA: TGTGCCAGCAGTTACTCCGGGAACACCGGGGAGCTGTTTTTT. It translates to CASSYSGNTGELFF. The rearrangement links TRBV6-5 to TRBJ2-2; D unresolved. CDR1 and CDR2 (germline): MNHEY, SVGAGI. The germline V and J ends were trimmed by 0 bases and 1 base, with 3 bases remaining between them. This CDR3 comprises 14 residues.

The V and J genes are TRBV5-4 and TRBJ1-2, with 11 positions matching TRBD1. The V gene's germline CDR1 is SGHNT and CDR2 YYREEE (reference sequence). The CDR3 contains 14 residues. Trimming cost V 1 base and J 8 bases; bases outside gene matches: 4. The CDR3 spells CASSLRDRGRGYTF. Written as DNA, the CDR3 is TGTGCCAGCAGCTTGCGGGACAGGGGGAGAGGCTACACCTTC.

The V and J genes are TRBV3-1 (or the pseudogene TRBV3-2) and TRBJ2-5, with 12 bases lining up with TRBD2. V shed 7 bases and J 5 bases; nucleotides not matched to a gene: 11. CDR3 length equals 16 residues. Germline V CDR1 and CDR2: LGHDT, YNNKEL (reference sequence). CDR3 in amino acids: CASNSILAGGQETQYF. CDR3 sequence (DNA): TGTGCCAGCAATTCTATACTAGCGGGAGGACAGGAGACCCAGTACTTC.

J is TRBJ1-2 and V is TRBV6-5, with D possibly matching TRBD1 (5 bases). Trimming removed 6 bases from V and 6 bases from J, with 14 bases in between. This CDR3 region has 13 residues. Germline V gene sequence: CDR1 MNHEY, CDR2 SVGAGI. The CDR3 is CASRSTRVHGYTF. As DNA, the CDR3 is TGTGCCAGCAGGTCCACCAGGGTACATGGCTACACCTTC.

J is TRBJ2-3 and V is TRBV18; a possible D gene is TRBD2 (5 bases). CDR3 length equals 14 residues. Germline V gene data show CDR1 as KGHSH and CDR2 as LQKENI. V was pared by 3 bases and J by 2 bases, with 9 bases between. As DNA, the CDR3 is TGTGCCAGCTCACCGTCGCGGGCCACAGATACGCAGTATTTT. It encodes CASSPSRATDTQYF.